These 22 T cell receptor beta chains were sequenced from one sample in a study of human T cells and chemical hapten exposure. Stated time point: patch test 1, 2 weeks after DPC sensitization. Treatment in this sample: therapeutic diphenylcyclopropenone sensitization with weekly scalp DPC. MiXCR, applied by TCRdb to the RACE reads, yields one record per CDR3 protein. The data show more than 95,000 distinct CDR3 sequences, 12% seen once. Material: whole blood, obtained in connection with sensitization to the hapten diphenylcyclopropenone (DPC). The receptors here all came from a woman in her forties or fifties with alopecia areata. Some clones in this sample may be carry-over from other donors' samples.

This clonotype was counted between two and nine times. V is TRBV7-2 and J is TRBJ2-2, with D possibly matching TRBD1 (7 bases). CDR1 SGHTA and CDR2 FQGNSA come from the germline V gene. Trimming pared 1 base from V and 6 bases from J, leaving 9 bases between. This CDR3 has 14 amino acids. CDR3 coding DNA: TGTGCCAGCAGCTTAGTCAGGGGGGCCGGGGAGCTGTTTTTT. It translates to CASSLVRGAGELFF. The variable domain in full, completed from reference TRBV7-2 and TRBJ2-2, reads GAGVSQSPSNKVTEKGKDVELRCDPISGHTALYWYRQSLGQGLEFLIYFQGNSAPDKSGLPSDRFSAERTGGSVSTLTIQRTQQEDSAVYLCASSLVRGAGELFFGEGSRLTVL.

The chain uses TRBV10-3 and TRBJ1-5; TRBD1 agrees at 9 bases. The germline gives CDR1 ENHRY, CDR2 SYGVKD. The length of the CDR3 is 18 residues. V lost 1 base, J lost 6 bases, and 13 bases stayed unmatched. Here the CDR3 DNA reads TGTGCCATCAGTGAGTTACCGGGACAGGGCCCAATCGGTCAGCCCCAGCATTTT. This gives the protein CAISELPGQGPIGQPQHF.

This clonotype was counted only a few times. V and J are TRBV7-6 and TRBJ2-1, with D uncertain. Trimming pared 1 base from V and 10 bases from J, leaving 8 bases between. This CDR3 has 12 amino acids. Looked up from germline, CDR1 is SGHVS and CDR2 is FNYEAQ. The CDR3 DNA sequence: TGTGCCAGCAGCTTAGTAGGCCAGGAGCAGTTCTTC. This translates into CASSLVGQEQFF. Variable domain in full (rest from reference TRBV7-6 and TRBJ2-1): GAGVSQSPRYKVTKRGQDVALRCDPISGHVSLYWYRQALGQGPEFLTYFNYEAQQDKSGLPNDRFSAERPEGSISTLTIQRTEQRDSAMYRCASSLVGQEQFFGPGTRLTVL.

The gene calls are TRBV7-8 and TRBJ2-1; D unclear. This CDR3 has 15 residues. In germline, CDR1 is SGHVS, CDR2 FQNEAQ. V lost 5 bases and J 3 bases, leaving 14 bases between the germline ends. In DNA form, the CDR3 reads TGTGCCAGCAGCCTACCCCTGGGAATCTACAATGAGCAGTTCTTC. Encoded protein: CASSLPLGIYNEQFF.

This clonotype has only a few counts. The chain recombines TRBV28 with TRBJ2-1; 10 nucleotides align to TRBD2. V trimming: 4 bases; J trimming: 6 bases; junction bases outside the gene matches: 12. Germline CDR1 and CDR2: MDHEN and SYDVKM. The CDR3 loop spans 17 amino acids. The CDR3 DNA is TGTGCCAGCAGTTCTCACAGAGCGGGAGGGAGGGGCAATGAGCAGTTCTTC. Encoded protein: CASSSHRAGGRGNEQFF.

There are a few counts of this clonotype. This chain joins TRBV10-3 and TRBJ2-7, with 7 bases that match TRBD1. This CDR3 is 15 amino acids long. V lost 4 bases and J lost 4; bases outside the gene matches: 10. CDR1 and CDR2 (germline): ENHRY, SYGVKD. Here the CDR3 DNA reads TGTGCCATCAGTGCTATACAGGGGATAGATTACGAGCAGTACTTC. It encodes CAISAIQGIDYEQYF.

This clonotype has more than one count but fewer than ten. This chain uses TRBV12-3 or TRBV12-4 with TRBJ1-1; 8 bases line up with TRBD1. V lost 5 bases, J lost 10 bases, and 12 bases stayed unmatched. The CDR3 runs to 14 residues. CDR3 bases: TGTGCCAGCAGTGCACAGGGGGACCTTTTTGGAGCTTTCTTT. Protein sequence: CASSAQGDLFGAFF.

This clonotype was found many times. The CDR3 DNA sequence: TGTGCCAGCAGTTTAGCAGGCGGGAATATTGGCTACACCTTC. It specifies CASSLAGGNIGYTF. The chain links TRBV27 to TRBJ1-2; D gene unclear. The CDR3 has 14 amino acids. V was pared by 2 bases and J by 7 bases, with 14 bases between. CDR1 MNHEY and CDR2 SMNVEV come from the germline V gene (reference sequence).

A few counts support this clonotype. The J gene is TRBJ2-7, the V gene TRBV18; D ambiguous. V lost 8 bases and J 2 bases, leaving 10 bases between the germline ends. The CDR3 consists of 12 residues. CDR1 KGHSH and CDR2 LQKENI come from the germline V gene. This CDR3 reads CASTGQAYEQYF. The CDR3 nucleotides read TGTGCCAGCACCGGCCAGGCCTACGAGCAGTACTTC.

The chain combines TRBV4-1 with TRBJ2-3, with 7 nucleotides matching TRBD1. The CDR3 is 16 amino acids. Germline lookup yields CDR1 MGHRA and CDR2 YSYEKL. After removal of 1 base from V and 4 bases from J, the junction contained 8 bases not matched to a gene. The CDR3, as DNA: TGCGCCAGCAGCCAAGGAAGAGGGGGCCGCGCAGATACGCAGTATTTT. Its protein product is CASSQGRGGRADTQYF.

V gene TRBV4-2 combines with J gene TRBJ2-2, with no clear D. Looked up from germline, CDR1 is LGHNA and CDR2 is YNFKEQ. There are 14 residues in the CDR3. Trimming removed 4 bases at V and 0 bases at J, with 6 bases between. CDR3 sequence: CASSLQTNTGELFF. Here the CDR3 DNA reads TGTGCCAGCAGCCTCCAGACGAACACCGGGGAGCTGTTTTTT.

This clonotype showed up just once. The chain carries TRBV20-1 and TRBJ2-3; D ambiguous. The CDR3 totals 11 residues. From germline, CDR1 is DFQATT and CDR2 SNEGSKA (reference sequence). V was trimmed by 3 bases and J by 5 bases, leaving 6 bases between them. The CDR3 sequence is CSASSVDTQYF. CDR3 DNA sequence: TGCAGTGCTAGTTCGGTAGATACGCAGTATTTT.

This clonotype came up many times. The chain is built from TRBV29-1 and TRBJ1-1, with D perhaps matching TRBD1 (6 bases). This CDR3 contains 14 residues. Germline V gene lookup returns CDR1 SQVTM and CDR2 ANQGSEA. Trimming removed 0 bases from V and 6 bases from J, with 14 bases in between. The DNA of the CDR3 is TGCAGCGTTGAAGAAGGAGGGGGATTTTCTGAAGCTTTCTTT. This codes for CSVEEGGGFSEAFF.

The chain links TRBV11-2 to TRBJ2-2; 8 nucleotides line up with TRBD2. Germline assignment: CDR1 SGHAT and CDR2 FQNNGV. Trimming removed 3 bases from V and 4 bases from J; junction bases left unmatched: 4. The CDR3 loop spans 15 amino acids. Here the CDR3 reads CASSFREGSTGELFF. The DNA for the CDR3 is TGTGCCAGCAGCTTTCGGGAGGGGAGCACCGGGGAGCTGTTTTTT.

This clonotype was observed many times. V usage is TRBV28 and J usage is TRBJ2-1; TRBD2 aligns across 11 bases. Trimming cost V 5 bases and J 7 bases; bases outside gene matches: 4. CDR3 length: 14 residues. Germline CDR1 and CDR2: MDHEN and SYDVKM. CDR3 amino acids: CASSPASGGNEQFF. The CDR3 nucleotides read TGTGCCAGCAGTCCCGCTAGCGGGGGGAATGAGCAGTTCTTC.

The rearrangement uses TRBV6-4 and TRBJ2-1; TRBD2 matches 8 bases. The V and J ends lost 6 bases and 10 bases, in that order; junction bases with no gene match: 8. Germline V lookup: CDR1 MRHNA, CDR2 SNTAGT. CDR3 length: 13 amino acids. The CDR3 DNA follows: TGTGCCAGCAGCCCACGGACTAGCCGGGAGCAGTTCTTC. Amino acid sequence: CASSPRTSREQFF.

This clonotype came up many times. This rearrangement joins TRBV4-2 to TRBJ1-5; D possibly corresponds to TRBD1 (5 bases). Per the germline V gene, CDR1 is LGHNA and CDR2 is YNFKEQ. This CDR3 region has 15 residues. V gave up 0 bases and J gave up 0 bases, with 6 bases separating them. The CDR3 DNA follows: TGTGCCAGCAGCCAAGAGACAGATAGCAATCAGCCCCAGCATTTT. This codes for CASSQETDSNQPQHF.

This clonotype was observed a handful of times. This chain connects TRBV5-4 to TRBJ2-3, with D maybe TRBD2 (7 bases). This CDR3 spans 15 amino acids. Germline assignment: CDR1 SGHNT and CDR2 YYREEE (reference sequence). V dropped 4 bases and J dropped 1 base, with 13 bases sitting between them. DNA of the CDR3: TGTGCCAGCAGCCCCACGGGGGGCCGCACAGATACGCAGTATTTT. Its translation is CASSPTGGRTDTQYF.

In its sample, this clonotype was seen a few times. The chain joins TRBV28 to TRBJ1-2; TRBD1 is a possible D gene (5 bases). This CDR3 is built from 14 residues. The V gene lost 6 bases and the J gene lost 2 bases, with 13 bases spanning the gap. The V gene's germline CDR1 is MDHEN and CDR2 SYDVKM. The CDR3 is CASSEGAGNYGYTF. In DNA form, the CDR3 reads TGTGCCAGCAGCGAAGGGGCAGGGAACTATGGCTACACCTTC.

The chain joins TRBV28 to TRBJ1-2; D may be TRBD1 (6 bases). The CDR3 spans 13 residues. Per germline, CDR1 MDHEN and CDR2 SYDVKM. V was cut by 2 bases and J by 5 bases, with 9 bases left in between. In DNA, the CDR3 is TGTGCCAGCAGTTTAGACAGGCCATATGGCTACACCTTC. Encoded protein: CASSLDRPYGYTF.

This clonotype was seen at least ten times. The rearrangement uses TRBV29-1 and TRBJ1-4, with D uncertain. Trimming removed 4 bases at V and 5 bases at J, with 8 bases between. Germline CDR1 is SQVTM and CDR2 is ANQGSEA. The CDR3 length is 12 residues. CDR3 sequence (DNA): TGCAGCGTTGTTTCTGGAAATGAAAAACTGTTTTTT. It yields the protein CSVVSGNEKLFF. The full variable domain, rest sourced from reference TRBV29-1 and TRBJ1-4, is SAVISQKPSRDICQRGTSLTIQCQVDSQVTMMFWYRQQPGQSLTLIATANQGSEATYESGFVIDKFPISRPNLTFSTLTVSNMSPEDSSIYLCSVVSGNEKLFFGSGTQLSVL.

This clonotype was seen many times. The genes are TRBV29-1 and TRBJ2-3; D is possibly TRBD1 or TRBD2 (5 bases each). V was trimmed by 4 bases and J by 6 bases, leaving 8 bases between them. This CDR3 has 11 amino acids. CDR1 and CDR2 (germline): SQVTM, ANQGSEA. CDR3 coding DNA: TGCAGCGTTGGATGGGGGGATACGCAGTATTTT. It codes for CSVGWGDTQYF.